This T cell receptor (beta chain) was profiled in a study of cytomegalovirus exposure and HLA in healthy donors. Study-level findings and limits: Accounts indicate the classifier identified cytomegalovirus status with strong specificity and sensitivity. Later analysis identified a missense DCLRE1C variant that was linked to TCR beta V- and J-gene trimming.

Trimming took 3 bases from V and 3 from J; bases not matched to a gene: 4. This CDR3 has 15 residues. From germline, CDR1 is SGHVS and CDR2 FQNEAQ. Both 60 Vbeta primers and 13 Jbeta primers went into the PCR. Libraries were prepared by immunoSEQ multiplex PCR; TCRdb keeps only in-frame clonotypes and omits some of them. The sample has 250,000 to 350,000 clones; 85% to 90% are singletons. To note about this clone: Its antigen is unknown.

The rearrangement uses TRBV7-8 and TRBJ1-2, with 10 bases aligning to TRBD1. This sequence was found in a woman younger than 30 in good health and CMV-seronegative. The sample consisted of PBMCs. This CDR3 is CASSFGQGGDYGYTF. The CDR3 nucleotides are TGTGCCAGCAGCTTCGGACAGGGGGGGGACTATGGCTACACCTTC.